The 28 T cell receptor beta chains listed next were all sequenced from one sample in a study of OX40 agonist ivuxolimab in advanced cancers. Profiling relied on immunoSEQ multiplex PCR, and the TCRdb table lists in-frame clones only, not all of them. The table includes roughly 40,000 clones, roughly 92% detected once. Sequenced here: CD4+ or CD8+ T cells sorted from blood, sampled in a trial of the OX40 agonist ivuxolimab. These receptors were taken from an adult with an advanced solid tumor such as melanoma, head and neck, liver or kidney cancer.

The chain combines TRBV27 with TRBJ1-1; 7 nucleotides agree with TRBD1. Trimming at V came to 2 bases and at J to 4 bases, leaving 4 bases not matched to a gene. The germline V gene encodes CDR1 MNHEY and CDR2 SMNVEV (reference sequence). The CDR3 runs to 14 residues. The CDR3 nucleotides read TGTGCCAGCAGTTTAGACAGGGTGAGCACTGAAGCTTTCTTT. Translated, it gives CASSLDRVSTEAFF.

The chain has TRBV6-1 and TRBJ1-1; TRBD1 aligns across 9 bases. This CDR3 has 10 amino acids. The ends lost 8 bases at V and 10 bases at J; junction bases unmatched: 2. The germline V gene has CDR1 MNHNS and CDR2 SASEGT. The DNA of the CDR3 is TGTGCCAGCCAGACAGGGGGAGCTTTCTTT. Translation: CASQTGGAFF.

The chain joins TRBV5-4 to TRBJ2-1; D uncertain. Germline CDR1 reads SGHNT; CDR2 reads YYREEE (reference sequence). CDR3 length: 11 amino acids. Trimming removed 0 bases from V and 8 bases from J, with 3 bases in between. The CDR3 here is CASSLAYEQFF. The CDR3 coding sequence is TGTGCCAGCAGCTTGGCGTATGAGCAGTTCTTC.

The J gene is TRBJ2-1, the V gene TRBV6-6; D not resolved. V lost 1 base, J lost 9 bases, and 4 bases lay in between. Germline CDR1 and CDR2: MNHNY and SVGAGI (reference sequence). The CDR3 is made up of 11 amino acids. CDR3 nucleotides: TGTGCCAGCAGTTACTTGGTTGAGCAGTTCTTC. Amino acids: CASSYLVEQFF.

The chain is built from TRBV30 and TRBJ1-2; D unresolved. V lost 4 bases, J lost 4 bases, and 16 bases lay in between. Germline V lookup: CDR1 GTSNPN, CDR2 SVGIG (reference sequence). The CDR3 loop spans 14 amino acids. CDR3 loop: CAWNFVAGVYGYTF. CDR3 DNA: TGTGCCTGGAACTTTGTCGCCGGGGTCTATGGCTACACCTTC.

The chain couples TRBV11-3 to TRBJ2-7, with TRBD2 matching over 7 bases. The CDR3 totals 14 residues. The J segment lost 3 bases and the V segment lost 5 bases, leaving 7 bases of the junction unmatched. Per the germline V gene, CDR1 is SGHNT and CDR2 is YENEEA. The CDR3 DNA follows: TGTGCCAGCAGCCCCGGGACTACCCTCTACGAGCAGTACTTC. It translates to CASSPGTTLYEQYF.

Concerning this clone itself: The sample carries other DNA sequences with the same CDR3. The rearrangement joins TRBV29-1 to TRBJ1-2; D gene uncertain. V was trimmed by 2 bases and J by 4 bases, leaving 5 bases between them. CDR3 length: 11 amino acids. CDR1 and CDR2 (germline): SQVTM, ANQGSEA. CDR3: CSVETGYGYTF. CDR3 nucleotides: TGCAGCGTTGAAACGGGCTATGGCTACACCTTC.

The V gene is TRBV30, the J gene TRBJ2-1, with D unresolved. This CDR3 spans 13 amino acids. Germline V gene sequence: CDR1 GTSNPN, CDR2 SVGIG (reference sequence). The V end was cut by 3 bases, the J end by 10 bases, with 16 bases between. The CDR3 is CAWSPHSYTEQFF. The CDR3 coding sequence is TGTGCCTGGAGCCCTCACTCATATACCGAGCAGTTCTTC. The full variable domain, its missing parts supplied by reference TRBV30 and TRBJ2-1, is SQTIHQWPATLVQPVGSPLSLECTVEGTSNPNLYWYRQAAGRGLQLLFYSVGIGQISSEVPQNLSASRPQDRQFILSSKKLLLSDSGFYLCAWSPHSYTEQFFGPGTRLTVL.

J is TRBJ2-3 and V is TRBV7-2; 9 nucleotides match TRBD2. This CDR3 is built from 16 residues. Trimming cost V 3 bases and J 3 bases; bases outside gene matches: 7. Germline lookup yields CDR1 SGHTA and CDR2 FQGNSA. This CDR3 is CASSFVAGGRTDTQYF. For the CDR3, the DNA is TGTGCCAGCAGCTTCGTTGCGGGAGGGCGGACAGATACGCAGTATTTT. The entire variable domain, with the rest obtained from reference TRBV7-2 and TRBJ2-3, is as follows: GAGVSQSPSNKVTEKGKDVELRCDPISGHTALYWYRQSLGQGLEFLIYFQGNSAPDKSGLPSDRFSAERTGGSVSTLTIQRTQQEDSAVYLCASSFVAGGRTDTQYFGPGTRLTVL.

This clone was seen only once. The chain carries TRBV6-1 and TRBJ2-1, with a possible D match to TRBD1 (6 bases). The CDR3 contains 15 residues. CDR1 and CDR2 from the germline V gene are MNHNS and SASEGT. Deletions cut 5 bases from V and 6 bases from J, with 17 bases between. The CDR3 reads CASSFWTESGNEQFF. The DNA for the CDR3 is TGTGCCAGCAGTTTCTGGACAGAATCCGGCAATGAGCAGTTCTTC.

This chain links TRBV6-5 with TRBJ2-7; D is perhaps TRBD1 (6 bases). The CDR3 has 16 residues. Germline V CDR1 and CDR2: MNHEY, SVGAGI. V lost 2 bases and J 2 bases, leaving 16 bases between the germline ends. DNA of the CDR3: TGTGCCAGCAGTTACACACGGACAGTGCTGCCCTACGAGCAGTACTTC. It is translated as CASSYTRTVLPYEQYF.

The CDR3, as DNA: TGTGCCAGCAGTGTAGGCAGGGTGAGCACCGGGGAGCTGTTTTTT. Translating gives CASSVGRVSTGELFF. The gene calls are TRBV28 and TRBJ2-2; possible D gene TRBD1, 5 bases. Germline-derived CDR1 and CDR2 are MDHEN and SYDVKM. V lost 5 bases and J 4 bases, leaving 14 bases between the germline ends. CDR3 length equals 15 residues.

The chain carries TRBV27 and TRBJ2-6; D not resolved. CDR1 is MNHEY and CDR2 is SMNVEV in the germline V gene (reference sequence). V lost 7 bases and J lost 0, with 10 bases in between. The CDR3 loop spans 15 amino acids. In nucleotides, the CDR3 is TGTGCCAGCACAACGACATTCTCTGGGGCCAACGTCCTGACTTTC. Translated: CASTTTFSGANVLTF.

This rearrangement joins TRBV4-1 to TRBJ2-1; the D gene is possibly TRBD2 (5 bases). Trimming shortened V by 0 bases and J by 6 bases, and 9 bases separated the two germline ends. The CDR3 runs 14 residues. Germline V gene sequence: CDR1 MGHRA, CDR2 YSYEKL. CDR3 residues: CASSQDRTSNEQFF. The CDR3 DNA sequence: TGCGCCAGCAGCCAAGACCGAACTAGCAATGAGCAGTTCTTC.

The chain has TRBV14 and TRBJ2-2; D might be TRBD1 (6 bases). Germline CDR1 reads SGHDN; CDR2 reads FVKESK. CDR3 length: 17 residues. Trimming stripped 5 bases from V and 0 bases from J, with 16 bases between. CDR3 region: CASSYLRTDANTGELFF. Written as DNA, the CDR3 is TGTGCCAGCAGCTACTTAAGGACAGACGCGAACACCGGGGAGCTGTTTTTT.

CDR3 sequence reads: CASSYSLAVNTGELFF. The CDR3 DNA follows: TGTGCCAGCAGTTACTCGTTAGCGGTGAACACCGGGGAGCTGTTTTTT. The chain recombines TRBV6-5 with TRBJ2-2, with D maybe TRBD2 (6 bases). Germline CDR1 MNHEY, CDR2 SVGAGI. The germline V and J ends were trimmed by 0 bases and 1 base, with 9 bases remaining between them. The CDR3 has 16 residues.

V usage is TRBV29-1 and J usage is TRBJ2-7; D is possibly TRBD2 (5 bases). Per the germline V gene, CDR1 is SQVTM and CDR2 is ANQGSEA. Trimming shortened V by 3 bases and J by 7 bases, and 16 bases separated the two germline ends. This CDR3 is 13 amino acids long. The chain's CDR3 is CSVEWANEGEQYF. In nucleotides, the CDR3 is TGCAGCGTTGAGTGGGCGAATGAGGGAGAGCAGTACTTC.

This chain links TRBV28 with TRBJ2-1; D is undetermined. This CDR3 comprises 16 residues. V was cut by 6 bases and J by 0 bases, with 15 bases left in between. The germline CDR1 and CDR2 sequences are MDHEN and SYDVKM. The CDR3 DNA is TGTGCCAGCAGCTTTACGAGACAACGCTCCTACAATGAGCAGTTCTTC. Its protein product is CASSFTRQRSYNEQFF.

This sequence joins TRBV9 and TRBJ2-7; D gene uncertain. The germline V gene has CDR1 SGDLS and CDR2 YYNGEE. V lost 0 bases and J 2 bases, leaving 9 bases between the germline ends. This CDR3 contains 14 residues. CDR3 nucleotide sequence: TGTGCCAGCAGCGTAGTACCGGGCGCCTACGAGCAGTACTTC. It yields the protein CASSVVPGAYEQYF. Full variable domain (missing parts from reference TRBV9 and TRBJ2-7): DSGVTQTPKHLITATGQRVTLRCSPRSGDLSVYWYQQSLDQGLQFLIQYYNGEERAKGNILERFSAQQFPDLHSELNLSSLELGDSALYFCASSVVPGAYEQYFGPGTRLTVT.

This clone was seen a single time. The chain employs TRBV7-9 and TRBJ1-5; D perhaps matches TRBD1 (6 bases). Per germline, CDR1 SEHNR and CDR2 FQNEAQ (reference sequence). The ends were cut back, 4 bases at V and 5 bases at J, with 15 bases in the middle. This CDR3 comprises 15 residues. CDR3 in DNA: TGTGCCAGCAGCTGGGGGGCAGGGTCCGATCAGCCCCAGCATTTT. Its translation: CASSWGAGSDQPQHF.

This clone has only one observation. The chain joins TRBV7-8 to TRBJ2-7, with TRBD1 as a possible D gene (6 bases). V lost 5 bases and J lost 3, with 14 bases in between. CDR1 and CDR2 from the germline V gene are SGHVS and FQNEAQ. CDR3 length: 14 residues. CDR3 nucleotide sequence: TGTGCCAGCAGCCCCATGGGGGCCTACTACGAGCAGTACTTC. Its protein product is CASSPMGAYYEQYF. Combining the CDR3 with reference TRBV7-8 and TRBJ2-7 gives the whole variable domain GAGVSQSPRYKVAKRGQDVALRCDPISGHVSLFWYQQALGQGPEFLTYFQNEAQLDKSGLPSDRFFAERPEGSVSTLKIQRTQQEDSAVYLCASSPMGAYYEQYFGPGTRLTVT.

The chain uses TRBV4-2 and TRBJ2-1; TRBD2 agrees at 11 bases. The CDR3 runs to 17 residues. V gave up 0 bases and J gave up 6 bases; unmatched junction bases: 7. CDR1 and CDR2 (germline): LGHNA, YNFKEQ. CDR3 sequence reads: CASSQDSGRALVNEQFF. In nucleotides, the CDR3 is TGTGCCAGCAGCCAAGATAGCGGGAGGGCCCTCGTCAATGAGCAGTTCTTC.

V is TRBV5-1 and J is TRBJ2-1; D gene uncertain. The CDR3 is 12 amino acids. The ends were cut back, 4 bases at V and 5 bases at J, with 7 bases in the middle. Germline V gene data show CDR1 as SGHRS and CDR2 as YFSETQ. The CDR3 loop is CASSRDNNEQFF. Written as DNA, the CDR3 is TGCGCCAGCAGCCGTGATAACAATGAGCAGTTCTTC.

The V call is TRBV28, the J call TRBJ1-1; a possible D gene is TRBD1 (6 bases). Between the trimmed V and J ends, which lost 3 bases and 7 bases, there was a span of 12 bases. The CDR3 spans 13 residues. Germline assignment: CDR1 MDHEN and CDR2 SYDVKM. This CDR3 reads CASSFGGPGEAFF. The CDR3 coding sequence is TGTGCCAGCAGTTTCGGGGGGCCGGGTGAAGCTTTCTTT.

This sequence joins TRBV27 and TRBJ2-7; tentatively, D is TRBD2 (6 bases). V was cut by 4 bases and J by 3 bases, with 10 bases left in between. This CDR3 region has 13 residues. Per the germline V gene, CDR1 is MNHEY and CDR2 is SMNVEV (reference sequence). The CDR3 here is CASSSGTGYEQYF. CDR3 in DNA: TGTGCCAGCAGTTCAGGGACTGGCTACGAGCAGTACTTC.

The CDR3 nucleotides read TGTGCCAGCAGTTTATCTTCAGGGCAAGTCACTGAAGCTTTCTTT. This codes for CASSLSSGQVTEAFF. J is TRBJ1-1 and V is TRBV27; D is possibly TRBD1 (5 bases). CDR3 size: 15 residues. From germline, CDR1 is MNHEY and CDR2 SMNVEV (reference sequence). V was clipped by 0 bases and J by 4 bases, with 12 bases between them.

V usage is TRBV19 and J usage is TRBJ1-5; 10 bases line up with TRBD1. Per germline, CDR1 LNHDA and CDR2 SQIVND (reference sequence). Germline trimming cut 4 bases from V and 3 bases from J; bases unmatched to any gene: 3. The CDR3 is 15 amino acids. CDR3 DNA: TGTGCCAGTAGTAGGGACAGGGGTTACAATCAGCCCCAGCATTTT. This sequence encodes CASSRDRGYNQPQHF.

The rearrangement links TRBV28 to TRBJ2-5, with D unclear. Germline V lookup: CDR1 MDHEN, CDR2 SYDVKM. The V end was cut by 2 bases, the J end by 4 bases, with 11 bases between. The CDR3 sequence is 14 residues long. CDR3 coding DNA: TGTGCCAGCAGTTTAGACCTTCCCGGAGAGACCCAGTACTTC. This codes for CASSLDLPGETQYF.